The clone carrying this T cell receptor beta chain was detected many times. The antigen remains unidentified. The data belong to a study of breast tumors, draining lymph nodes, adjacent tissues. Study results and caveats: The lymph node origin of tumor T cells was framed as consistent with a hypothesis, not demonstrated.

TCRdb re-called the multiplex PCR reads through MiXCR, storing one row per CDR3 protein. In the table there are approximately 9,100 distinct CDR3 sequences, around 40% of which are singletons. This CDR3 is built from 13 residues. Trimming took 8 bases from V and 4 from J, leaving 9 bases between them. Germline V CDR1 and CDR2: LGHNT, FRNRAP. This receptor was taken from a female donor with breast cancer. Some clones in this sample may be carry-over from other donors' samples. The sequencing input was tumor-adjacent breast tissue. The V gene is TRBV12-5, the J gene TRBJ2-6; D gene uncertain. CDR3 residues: CASSLLGANVLTF. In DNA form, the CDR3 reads TGTGCTAGTAGCCTGCTCGGGGCCAACGTCCTGACTTTC.